This T cell receptor beta chain was obtained from a study of PD-1 and CTLA-4 blockade in melanoma. Trimming cost V 7 bases and J 1 base, with 22 bases left between them. Germline lookup yields CDR1 LGHNT and CDR2 FRNRAP. The length of the CDR3 is 17 residues. The assay was immunoSEQ multiplex PCR, and TCRdb's table has in-frame clones only and misses some. The sample shows 7,200 or so clones, about 80% of them seen only once. The chain links TRBV12-5 to TRBJ1-1, with D possibly being TRBD1 (5 bases). Sequencing was performed on CD8+ T cells from peripheral blood, taken before anti-PD-1 treatment. The sequence was obtained from a human donor with melanoma. The CDR3: CASAPPLQVGGNTEAFF. The CDR3 DNA reads as TGTGCTAGTGCTCCGCCCCTTCAGGTTGGGGGGAACACTGAAGCTTTCTTT.